This T cell receptor beta chain stems from a study of graft-versus-host responses after intestinal transplantation. Study-level points and caveats: Peak circulating GvH clone levels were associated with early post-transplant HvG declines.

Repertoires were generated with immunoSEQ multiplex PCR, while TCRdb's copy carries only in-frame clones and drops some. In the table there are about 9,800 clones, more than 75% of which are singletons. The V and J ends lost 9 bases and 2 bases respectively, with 17 bases between them. Germline loops: CDR1 SNHLY, CDR2 FYNNEI. The CDR3 has 16 residues. With regard to this clone: As yet, its antigen is unknown.

This material consisted of PBMCs, taken just over 42 days after intestinal transplant. The clonotype originates from a human patient who received an intestinal transplant, so some T cells may come from the graft donor. The J gene is TRBJ2-6, the V gene TRBV2; D possibly uses TRBD1 or TRBD2 (6 bases each). The CDR3 region is CARRGVLDPGANVLTF. The CDR3 DNA follows: TGTGCCAGAAGGGGGGTCCTGGACCCTGGGGCCAACGTCCTGACTTTC.